These 27 T cell receptor beta chains were all obtained from the same sample, sequenced in a study of blood T cell repertoires in COVID-19. Libraries were prepared by immunoSEQ multiplex PCR; TCRdb keeps only in-frame clonotypes and omits some of them. Of 60,000 to 65,000 clones detected, around 76% appear once; the ten largest clones hold approximately 5%. Sequencing was performed on peripheral blood. These receptors were collected from a human donor in a cohort sampled during active COVID-19.

V is TRBV5-1 and J is TRBJ2-2, with D possibly being TRBD2 (5 bases). V was pared by 0 bases and J by 0 bases, with 9 bases between. CDR1 is SGHRS, CDR2 YFSETQ, per germline. This CDR3 contains 16 residues. CDR3 sequence (DNA): TGCGCCAGCAGCTTGGTAGCGACCTCGAACACCGGGGAGCTGTTTTTT. This translates into CASSLVATSNTGELFF. The full variable domain, its missing parts supplied by reference TRBV5-1 and TRBJ2-2, is KAGVTQTPRYLIKTRGQQVTLSCSPISGHRSVSWYQQTPGQGLQFLFEYFSETQRNKGNFPGRFSGRQFSNSRSEMNVSTLELGDSALYLCASSLVATSNTGELFFGEGSRLTVL.

The rearrangement links TRBV7-8 to TRBJ2-7; 8 bases line up with TRBD1. This CDR3 contains 16 residues. Per the germline V gene, CDR1 is SGHVS and CDR2 is FQNEAQ. V lost 5 bases, J lost 1 base, and 10 bases stayed unmatched. CDR3 nucleotide sequence: TGTGCCAGCAGCCCGGGTGGCGGACAGGGTTCCTACGAGCAGTACTTC. Translating it yields CASSPGGGQGSYEQYF.

This rearrangement joins TRBV28 to TRBJ2-2, with D tentatively TRBD2 (6 bases). V lost 3 bases and J 4 bases, leaving 12 bases between the germline ends. CDR1 MDHEN and CDR2 SYDVKM come from the germline V gene. The CDR3 is made up of 15 amino acids. DNA of the CDR3: TGTGCCAGCAGTTTGGGCGGGGACCTCACCGGGGAGCTGTTTTTT. It codes for CASSLGGDLTGELFF.

This clone occurred a few times. The chain couples TRBV28 to TRBJ2-5; TRBD1 matches at 7 bases. The CDR3 has 15 residues. The germline CDR1 and CDR2 sequences are MDHEN and SYDVKM. J was trimmed by 3 bases and V by 5 bases; bases with no gene match: 9. DNA for the CDR3: TGTGCCAGCAGTCCCAGCCGCAGGGGGAAAGAGACCCAGTACTTC. Amino acid sequence: CASSPSRRGKETQYF.

This clone was detected only once. This sequence joins TRBV5-1 and TRBJ2-6; TRBD1 aligns across 8 bases. V shed 6 bases, J shed 2 bases, and the junction held 1 base outside the gene matches. The CDR3 totals 14 residues. Per the germline V gene, CDR1 is SGHRS and CDR2 is YFSETQ. CDR3: CASKDRAGANVLTF. In DNA, the CDR3 is TGCGCCAGCAAGGACAGGGCTGGGGCCAACGTCCTGACTTTC.

This chain joins TRBV7-8 and TRBJ2-6; D is possibly TRBD1 (6 bases). Between the trimmed V and J ends, which lost 2 bases and 4 bases, there was a span of 9 bases. The CDR3 runs to 15 residues. In germline, CDR1 is SGHVS, CDR2 FQNEAQ. CDR3 sequence: CASSLTGRGANVLTF. Here the CDR3 DNA reads TGTGCCAGCAGCTTAACAGGGCGCGGGGCCAACGTCCTGACTTTC.

The V gene is TRBV2, the J gene TRBJ2-1, with D perhaps TRBD1 (5 bases). The CDR3 loop spans 13 amino acids. CDR1 SNHLY and CDR2 FYNNEI come from the germline V gene. V lost 7 bases, J lost 8 bases, and 15 bases lay in between. CDR3 DNA: TGTGCCAGCACTAGAGACAGATCACATGAGCAGTTCTTC. Its translation: CASTRDRSHEQFF.

J is TRBJ2-3 and V is TRBV9; D may be TRBD2 (7 bases). V lost 2 bases, J lost 5 bases, and 18 bases lay in between. CDR3 length: 16 amino acids. CDR1 SGDLS and CDR2 YYNGEE come from the germline V gene. The CDR3, as DNA: TGTGCCAGCAGCGTTATAGAGGGGGGGTTAAGAGATACGCAGTATTTT. It yields the protein CASSVIEGGLRDTQYF.

The V call is TRBV19, the J call TRBJ2-5; 8 bases align to TRBD2. This CDR3 has 12 amino acids. Trimming cost V 5 bases and J 10 bases; bases outside gene matches: 6. Germline V gene sequence: CDR1 LNHDA, CDR2 SQIVND (reference sequence). CDR3: CASSEGLGGQYF. The CDR3 nucleotides read TGTGCCAGTAGTGAGGGACTAGGAGGCCAGTACTTC. Full variable domain (remainder filled in from reference TRBV19 and TRBJ2-5): DGGITQSPKYLFRKEGQNVTLSCEQNLNHDAMYWYRQDPGQGLRLIYYSQIVNDFQKGDIAEGYSVSREKKESFPLTVTSAQKNPTAFYLCASSEGLGGQYFGPGTRLLVL.

A note on this clone: Other DNA variants within this sample encode the same CDR3. V gene TRBV30 combines with J gene TRBJ1-5; D possibly corresponds to TRBD1 (6 bases). CDR3 size: 16 residues. Germline CDR1 and CDR2: GTSNPN and SVGIG (reference sequence). Trimming cost V 2 bases and J 2 bases, with 16 bases left between them. CDR3 sequence: CAWSNFRGAGNQPQHF. The CDR3 nucleotides are TGTGCCTGGAGTAACTTTCGGGGGGCAGGCAATCAGCCCCAGCATTTT. The variable domain in full, completed from reference TRBV30 and TRBJ1-5, reads SQTIHQWPATLVQPVGSPLSLECTVEGTSNPNLYWYRQAAGRGLQLLFYSVGIGQISSEVPQNLSASRPQDRQFILSSKKLLLSDSGFYLCAWSNFRGAGNQPQHFGDGTRLSIL.

The chain has TRBV30 and TRBJ1-1; maybe TRBD1 (6 bases). The length of the CDR3 is 16 residues. Trimming removed 3 bases at V and 1 base at J, with 18 bases between. CDR1 GTSNPN and CDR2 SVGIG come from the germline V gene (reference sequence). CDR3 in amino acids: CAWRRNTGLGNTEAFF. In nucleotides, the CDR3 is TGTGCCTGGAGGCGAAACACAGGGCTCGGGAACACTGAAGCTTTCTTT.

V is TRBV7-2 and J is TRBJ2-3; 9 bases are shared with TRBD2. The V gene's germline CDR1 is SGHTA and CDR2 FQGNSA. The length of the CDR3 is 18 residues. The J segment lost 3 bases and the V segment lost 0 bases, leaving 10 bases of the junction unmatched. The DNA for the CDR3 is TGTGCCAGCAGCTTAGCTGGCGGGGGGGTCCCTTCGACAGATACGCAGTATTTT. Its protein product is CASSLAGGGVPSTDTQYF.

Ten or more counts support this clone. This chain joins TRBV10-3 and TRBJ1-1; D may be TRBD1 (6 bases). From germline, CDR1 is ENHRY and CDR2 SYGVKD. CDR3 size: 13 residues. V lost 6 bases and J 1 base, leaving 9 bases between the germline ends. This CDR3 is CAIRRQANTEAFF. CDR3 in DNA: TGTGCCATCAGACGACAGGCGAACACTGAAGCTTTCTTT.

The rearrangement uses TRBV15 and TRBJ2-2; 7 nucleotides agree with TRBD2. The CDR3 loop spans 15 amino acids. Losses at the gene ends were 0 bases for V and 3 bases for J; bases not matched to a gene: 1. Germline V gives CDR1 LNHNV, CDR2 YYDKDF (reference sequence). The CDR3 sequence: CATSRDTSDTGELFF. The CDR3 DNA is TGTGCCACCAGCAGAGATACTAGCGACACCGGGGAGCTGTTTTTT.

The chain couples TRBV18 to TRBJ2-1; TRBD2 aligns across 10 bases. Germline V gene sequence: CDR1 KGHSH, CDR2 LQKENI. V was pared by 0 bases and J by 5 bases, with 1 base of the junction left unmatched. The CDR3 has 15 amino acids. The chain's CDR3 is CASSPPSGGNNEQFF. The DNA of the CDR3 is TGTGCCAGCTCACCACCTAGCGGGGGGAACAATGAGCAGTTCTTC.

The J gene is TRBJ1-2, the V gene TRBV2; D not resolved. Between the trimmed V and J ends, which lost 5 bases and 1 base, there was a span of 8 bases. Per germline, CDR1 SNHLY and CDR2 FYNNEI. CDR3 length: 13 amino acids. CDR3 protein: CASSINSNYGYTF. In DNA form, the CDR3 reads TGTGCCAGCAGTATCAACAGTAACTATGGCTACACCTTC.

The rearrangement uses TRBV5-1 and TRBJ2-3; 7 nucleotides agree with TRBD2. The CDR3 is made up of 15 amino acids. CDR1 SGHRS and CDR2 YFSETQ come from the germline V gene. V was clipped by 0 bases and J by 1 base; unmatched bases: 2. The CDR3 sequence: CASSLVAGGTDTQYF. The CDR3 DNA reads TGCGCCAGCAGCTTGGTGGCGGGGGGCACAGATACGCAGTATTTT.

The V and J genes are TRBV9 and TRBJ2-2; 10 nucleotides match TRBD1. Trimming removed 3 bases from V and 5 bases from J; junction bases left unmatched: 1. CDR1 and CDR2 (germline): SGDLS, YYNGEE. The CDR3 runs 14 residues. CDR3 sequence (DNA): TGTGCCAGCAGCGGGACAGGGGGTACCGGGGAGCTGTTTTTT. Translating it yields CASSGTGGTGELFF.

The V call is TRBV7-8, the J call TRBJ2-2, with 12 bases that match TRBD2. Germline loops: CDR1 SGHVS, CDR2 FQNEAQ. The junction had 4 bases not matched to a gene; V was cut back by 5 bases and J by 0 bases. CDR3 length: 17 residues. DNA of the CDR3: TGTGCCAGCAGCCTCGGACTAGCGGGGACGAACACCGGGGAGCTGTTTTTT. Translating it yields CASSLGLAGTNTGELFF. Combining the CDR3 with reference TRBV7-8 and TRBJ2-2 gives the whole variable domain GAGVSQSPRYKVAKRGQDVALRCDPISGHVSLFWYQQALGQGPEFLTYFQNEAQLDKSGLPSDRFFAERPEGSVSTLKIQRTQQEDSAVYLCASSLGLAGTNTGELFFGEGSRLTVL.

This rearrangement joins TRBV19 to TRBJ2-1, with 7 bases fitting TRBD1. The germline V gene has CDR1 LNHDA and CDR2 SQIVND (reference sequence). The CDR3 consists of 12 residues. After removal of 10 bases from V and 5 bases from J, the junction contained 5 bases not matched to a gene. CDR3 sequence (DNA): TGTGCCACCAGACAGGGACACAATGAGCAGTTCTTC. Its protein product is CATRQGHNEQFF. Drawing the rest from reference TRBV19 and TRBJ2-1, the complete variable domain is DGGITQSPKYLFRKEGQNVTLSCEQNLNHDAMYWYRQDPGQGLRLIYYSQIVNDFQKGDIAEGYSVSREKKESFPLTVTSAQKNPTAFYLCATRQGHNEQFFGPGTRLTVL.

V usage is TRBV15 and J usage is TRBJ2-2, with 7 nucleotides matching TRBD2. The junction had 7 bases not matched to a gene; V was cut back by 5 bases and J by 1 base. This CDR3 region has 16 residues. Germline values: CDR1 LNHNV, CDR2 YYDKDF (reference sequence). The CDR3 nucleotides are TGTGCCACCAGCCACTCCGGGGGGAGGAACACCGGGGAGCTGTTTTTT. Its protein is CATSHSGGRNTGELFF.

This sequence joins TRBV19 and TRBJ1-5, with D maybe TRBD1 (5 bases). The germline gives CDR1 LNHDA, CDR2 SQIVND (reference sequence). Trimming left V 8 bases short and J 4 bases short, with 15 bases between. The CDR3 extends over 14 amino acids. The CDR3 sequence is CASHNRDLNQPQHF. CDR3 bases: TGTGCCAGTCACAACCGGGACTTAAATCAGCCCCAGCATTTT.

This rearrangement joins TRBV28 to TRBJ1-6, with TRBD1 as a possible D gene (5 bases). Germline assignment: CDR1 MDHEN and CDR2 SYDVKM. This CDR3 is built from 15 residues. The ends were cut back, 5 bases at V and 4 bases at J, with 12 bases in the middle. CDR3 DNA: TGTGCCAGCAGTCGCCCGGGGGGTTATAATTCACCCCTCCACTTT. Its translation is CASSRPGGYNSPLHF.

The rearrangement joins TRBV5-1 to TRBJ2-3; 7 bases are shared with TRBD2. The CDR3 totals 13 residues. Germline assignment: CDR1 SGHRS and CDR2 YFSETQ. The ends lost 4 bases at V and 7 bases at J; junction bases unmatched: 6. The CDR3 DNA follows: TGCGCCAGCAGCACTGGGGGGGTAAATACGCAGTATTTT. It codes for CASSTGGVNTQYF.

On this clone itself: One base away lies a much larger clone, so this may be a sequencing read error. Other nucleotide sequences in the sample specify the same CDR3. This chain joins TRBV5-1 and TRBJ2-2; 7 bases map to TRBD1. Germline CDR1 is SGHRS and CDR2 is YFSETQ. This CDR3 region has 14 residues. The CDR3 here is CASSGLTGYGELFF. CDR3 bases: TGCGCTAGCAGCGGACTGACAGGGTACGGGGAGCTGTTTTTT. The variable domain in full, completed from reference TRBV5-1 and TRBJ2-2, reads KAGVTQTPRYLIKTRGQQVTLSCSPISGHRSVSWYQQTPGQGLQFLFEYFSETQRNKGNFPGRFSGRQFSNSRSEMNVSTLELGDSALYLCASSGLTGYGELFFGEGSRLTVL.

The chain employs TRBV6-6 and TRBJ2-2; 7 nucleotides align to TRBD1. After removal of 5 bases from V and 4 bases from J, the junction contained 10 bases not matched to a gene. Per the germline V gene, CDR1 is MNHNY and CDR2 is SVGAGI (reference sequence). The CDR3 is 16 residues long. DNA for the CDR3: TGTGCCAGCAGTCGATCGGGGACAGAGGGCACCGGGGAGCTGTTTTTT. Translation gives CASSRSGTEGTGELFF.

The chain carries TRBV5-8 and TRBJ2-2; tentative D call: TRBD2 (7 bases). The V gene lost 1 base and the J gene lost 6 bases, with 10 bases spanning the gap. The CDR3 covers 14 residues. The germline V gene has CDR1 SGHTS and CDR2 YDEGEE. The CDR3 DNA reads as TGTGCCAGCAGCTTGCGGGGGGCCCCCGGGGAGCTGTTTTTT. Translating it yields CASSLRGAPGELFF.